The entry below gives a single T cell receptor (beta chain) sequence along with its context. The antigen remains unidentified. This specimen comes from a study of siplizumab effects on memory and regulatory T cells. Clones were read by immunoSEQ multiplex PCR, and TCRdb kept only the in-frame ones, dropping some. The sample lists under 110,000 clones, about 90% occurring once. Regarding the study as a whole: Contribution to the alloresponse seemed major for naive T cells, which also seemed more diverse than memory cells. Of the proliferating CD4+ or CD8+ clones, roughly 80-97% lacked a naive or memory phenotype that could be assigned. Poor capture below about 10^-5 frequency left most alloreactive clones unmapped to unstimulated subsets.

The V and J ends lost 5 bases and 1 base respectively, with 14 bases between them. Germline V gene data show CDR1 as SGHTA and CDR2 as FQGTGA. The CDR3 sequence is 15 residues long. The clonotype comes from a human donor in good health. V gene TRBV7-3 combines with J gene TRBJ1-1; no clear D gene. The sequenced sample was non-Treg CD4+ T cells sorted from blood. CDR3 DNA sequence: TGTGCCAGCAGCCCCGGACCGACGGCGAACACTGAAGCTTTCTTT. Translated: CASSPGPTANTEAFF.